Each of the 28 T cell receptor beta chains below was sequenced from the same sample in a study of chemoradiotherapy in HPV16-positive cancers. Repertoires were generated with immunoSEQ multiplex PCR, while TCRdb's copy carries only in-frame clones and drops some. The table records about 6,100 clones, roughly 73% of them present only once. This specimen consisted of tumor tissue, obtained from a patient who underwent chemoradiotherapy. These receptors all stem from a human donor with HPV-associated anogenital cancer.

This clone was seen just once. The chain has TRBV7-6 and TRBJ1-3; D may be TRBD1 (5 bases). Trimming took 2 bases from V and 3 from J, leaving 11 bases between them. The CDR3 has 15 amino acids. Germline CDR1 and CDR2: SGHVS and FNYEAQ. Here the CDR3 reads CASSLSGFVGNTIYF. CDR3 in DNA: TGTGCCAGCAGCTTATCAGGGTTCGTTGGAAACACCATATATTTT.

The chain has TRBV6-1 and TRBJ2-5; 9 bases fit TRBD2. Germline CDR1 is MNHNS and CDR2 is SASEGT. The CDR3 length is 15 residues. The J segment lost 2 bases and the V segment lost 4 bases, leaving 5 bases of the junction unmatched. DNA of the CDR3: TGTGCCAGCAGTGCATTGGGACTAGCACAAGAGACCCAGTACTTC. Its protein product is CASSALGLAQETQYF.

The V gene is TRBV5-1, the J gene TRBJ1-1, with D uncertain. The CDR3 loop spans 13 amino acids. V lost 0 bases to trimming and J lost 6 bases, with 9 bases between them. CDR1 is SGHRS and CDR2 is YFSETQ in the germline V gene. The chain's CDR3 is CASSLGESPEAFF. In DNA form, the CDR3 reads TGCGCCAGCAGCTTGGGGGAATCCCCTGAAGCTTTCTTT.

The chain has TRBV2 and TRBJ1-1; TRBD1 is a possible D gene (5 bases). In germline, CDR1 is SNHLY, CDR2 FYNNEI. The CDR3 runs 13 residues. The V and J ends lost 6 bases and 1 base respectively, with 9 bases between them. CDR3 nucleotide sequence: TGTGCCAGCAGGGAGGACACGAACACTGAAGCTTTCTTT. Translated, it gives CASREDTNTEAFF.

The chain is built from TRBV18 and TRBJ2-3; unclear D gene. Trimming pared 3 bases from V and 1 base from J, leaving 5 bases between. Per the germline V gene, CDR1 is KGHSH and CDR2 is LQKENI. This CDR3 is 13 amino acids long. The CDR3 loop is CASSPMGTDTQYF. Here the CDR3 DNA reads TGTGCCAGCTCACCCATGGGCACAGATACGCAGTATTTT.

This rearrangement joins TRBV12-2 to TRBJ1-5. TRBV12-2 is a known pseudogene. CDR3 length: 18 amino acids. CDR3: CASRLWASRGRRNQPQHF. The CDR3 DNA is TGTGCAAGTCGCTTATGGGCATCGCGGGGGCGGAGGAATCAGCCCCAGCATTTT.

The V and J genes are TRBV11-2 and TRBJ2-1; D unresolved. The CDR3 loop spans 12 amino acids. The V gene lost 5 bases and the J gene lost 10 bases, with 12 bases spanning the gap. Germline values: CDR1 SGHAT, CDR2 FQNNGV. CDR3 coding DNA: TGTGCCAGCAGCATGACTGGACGGGAGCAGTTCTTC. Protein product: CASSMTGREQFF. The variable domain in full, with the rest retrieved from reference TRBV11-2 and TRBJ2-1, is EAGVAQSPRYKIIEKRQSVAFWCNPISGHATLYWYQQILGQGPKLLIQFQNNGVVDDSQLPKDRFSAERLKGVDSTLKIQPAKLEDSAVYLCASSMTGREQFFGPGTRLTVL.

The V and J genes are TRBV28 and TRBJ2-1; TRBD2 matches at 7 bases. The CDR3 extends over 18 amino acids. Trimming removed 4 bases from V and 0 bases from J; junction bases left unmatched: 12. The germline gives CDR1 MDHEN, CDR2 SYDVKM. The CDR3 bases are TGTGCCAGCAGTTCCCCCTTCGCCGGCGGGAGCTCCTACAATGAGCAGTTCTTC. This encodes CASSSPFAGGSSYNEQFF.

The chain recombines TRBV11-2 with TRBJ2-7; TRBD2 matches at 9 bases. The CDR3 spans 18 residues. Germline CDR1 and CDR2: SGHAT and FQNNGV. The V gene end was trimmed by 5 bases and the J gene end by 7 bases; junction bases not matched to a gene: 21. The CDR3 DNA reads TGTGCCAGCAGCCCGCAATTCCTAAGGGGCGGGAGGGCCCAAGAGCAGTACTTC. The encoded protein is CASSPQFLRGGRAQEQYF.

This chain links TRBV11-1 with TRBJ1-1; D is perhaps TRBD1 (5 bases). CDR1 and CDR2 (germline): SGHAT, FQDESV (reference sequence). The CDR3 extends over 13 amino acids. Trimming took off 1 base at V and 11 bases at J, with 14 bases between the two ends. The CDR3 sequence is CASSLETAKGAFF. As DNA, the CDR3 is TGTGCCAGCAGCTTAGAGACCGCAAAGGGGGCTTTCTTT.

This chain uses TRBV18 with TRBJ2-5, with D possibly TRBD2 on 6 matching bases. The V end was cut by 3 bases, the J end by 3 bases, with 14 bases between. This CDR3 has 15 amino acids. Germline CDR1 reads KGHSH; CDR2 reads LQKENI. CDR3: CASSPSLGGEETQYF. CDR3 coding DNA: TGTGCCAGCTCACCTTCCCTTGGCGGGGAAGAGACCCAGTACTTC.

The genes are TRBV7-9 and TRBJ1-4; D is undetermined. Germline-derived CDR1 and CDR2 are SEHNR and FQNEAQ (reference sequence). Between the trimmed V and J ends, which lost 6 bases and 3 bases, there was a span of 14 bases. CDR3 length: 15 residues. The CDR3 reads CASRPSSLPNEKLFF. DNA for the CDR3: TGTGCCAGCAGGCCTTCTTCCCTTCCTAATGAAAAACTGTTTTTT.

V and J are TRBV27 and TRBJ2-7; D may correspond to TRBD1 or TRBD2 (5 bases each). CDR3 size: 15 residues. Germline V gives CDR1 MNHEY, CDR2 SMNVEV (reference sequence). The ends were cut back, 0 bases at V and 5 bases at J, with 14 bases in the middle. The chain's CDR3 is CASSLSPGPLDEQYF. The CDR3 DNA follows: TGTGCCAGCAGTTTATCTCCGGGACCTCTTGACGAGCAGTACTTC.

The rearrangement uses TRBV19 and TRBJ2-1, with a weak D call TRBD2 (5 bases). This CDR3 region has 16 residues. V was cut by 4 bases and J by 2 bases, with 15 bases left in between. Germline CDR1 is LNHDA and CDR2 is SQIVND (reference sequence). In DNA form, the CDR3 reads TGTGCCAGTAGTACCCGGACTCTCCTCACCTACAATGAGCAGTTCTTC. This translates into CASSTRTLLTYNEQFF.

The chain has TRBV6-1 and TRBJ2-7; D ambiguous. V was shortened by 6 bases and J by 2 bases, with 17 bases between the two germline ends. The V gene's germline CDR1 is MNHNS and CDR2 SASEGT. The CDR3 has 15 amino acids. The CDR3 region is CASRGFYGRAYEQYF. Written as DNA, the CDR3 is TGTGCCAGCAGGGGCTTTTATGGTCGGGCCTACGAGCAGTACTTC.

Points on this clone: This specimen includes other DNA sequences encoding the same CDR3. The J gene is TRBJ2-3, the V gene TRBV5-1; 13 bases map to TRBD2. CDR3 length: 16 residues. Germline trimming cut 4 bases from V and 3 bases from J; bases unmatched to any gene: 5. The germline CDR1 and CDR2 sequences are SGHRS and YFSETQ. The CDR3 region has the DNA TGCGCCAGCAGCCCAAGGACTAGCGGGAGTACAGATACGCAGTATTTT. Protein: CASSPRTSGSTDTQYF.

CDR3 in amino acids: CASNIQRGGLETQYF. The DNA for the CDR3 is TGCGCCAGCAACATACAACGTGGGGGTCTGGAGACCCAGTACTTC. This chain joins TRBV5-1 and TRBJ2-5; the D gene could be TRBD1 or TRBD2 (5 bases each). Trimming left V 6 bases short and J 5 bases short, with 20 bases between. Germline-derived CDR1 and CDR2 are SGHRS and YFSETQ. The CDR3 spans 15 residues.

The chain links TRBV5-5 to TRBJ2-1; TRBD2 matches 10 bases. V lost 3 bases to trimming and J lost 7 bases; unmatched junction nucleotides: 16. Germline CDR1 reads SGHKS; CDR2 reads YYEKEE (reference sequence). CDR3 length: 18 residues. The CDR3 loop is CASSSGSTWLAGANEQFF. CDR3 DNA sequence: TGTGCCAGCAGCTCGGGGAGTACCTGGCTAGCGGGAGCGAATGAGCAGTTCTTC.

This clone was seen just once. This rearrangement joins TRBV6-1 to TRBJ2-7; the D gene could be TRBD1 or TRBD2 (5 bases each). From germline, CDR1 is MNHNS and CDR2 SASEGT. V was trimmed by 10 bases and J by 0 bases, leaving 13 bases between them. The CDR3 consists of 13 residues. CDR3 sequence (DNA): TGTGCCACCCGGGACGCGAGCTCCTACGAGCAGTACTTC. As protein: CATRDASSYEQYF.

There are a few counts of this clone. The genes are TRBV5-4 and TRBJ1-4; 7 nucleotides match TRBD1. Trimming took 4 bases from V and 3 from J; bases not matched to a gene: 6. The CDR3 runs to 15 residues. Germline CDR1 and CDR2: SGHNT and YYREEE (reference sequence). CDR3 DNA sequence: TGTGCCAGCAGCAGGACAGGTGTGGCTAATGAAAAACTGTTTTTT. It encodes CASSRTGVANEKLFF.

This sequence joins TRBV5-1 and TRBJ2-7, with 13 bases identical to TRBD2. J lost 7 bases, V lost 0 bases, and 13 bases had no gene match. The V gene's germline CDR1 is SGHRS and CDR2 YFSETQ. CDR3 size: 18 residues. DNA for the CDR3: TGCGCCAGCAGCTTGGTGGGACTAGCGGGACCTTTCCCCCGGGAGCAGTACTTC. Its protein product is CASSLVGLAGPFPREQYF.

V usage is TRBV6-1 and J usage is TRBJ1-5; TRBD1 matches at 7 bases. This CDR3 spans 20 amino acids. With 4 bases clipped from V and 0 bases from J, the junction kept 18 bases outside the gene matches. Germline CDR1 reads MNHNS; CDR2 reads SASEGT. CDR3: CASSGQGQSGGFNSNQPQHF. DNA for the CDR3: TGTGCCAGCAGTGGCCAGGGACAGTCAGGTGGCTTCAATAGCAATCAGCCCCAGCATTTT.

This clone was observed once. V usage is TRBV5-8 and J usage is TRBJ2-1; the D gene is possibly TRBD1 (8 bases). Germline values: CDR1 SGHTS, CDR2 YDEGEE. V was shortened by 3 bases and J by 5 bases, with 15 bases between the two germline ends. There are 15 residues in the CDR3. DNA of the CDR3: TGTGCCAGCAGCTACCACAGGGGGGGTGACAATGAGCAGTTCTTC. It encodes CASSYHRGGDNEQFF.

The chain is built from TRBV7-3 and TRBJ2-7; 8 nucleotides match TRBD2. The ends lost 3 bases at V and 1 base at J; junction bases unmatched: 2. Germline assignment: CDR1 SGHTA and CDR2 FQGTGA. The CDR3 covers 14 residues. The CDR3 DNA sequence: TGTGCCAGCAGCTTTGCTAGCGGGTCCTACGAGCAGTACTTC. Translating it yields CASSFASGSYEQYF.

The chain combines TRBV7-8 with TRBJ2-7; a weak D match, TRBD2 (5 bases). The V gene lost 8 bases and the J gene lost 6 bases, with 14 bases spanning the gap. The V gene's germline CDR1 is SGHVS and CDR2 FQNEAQ. The CDR3 length is 12 residues. The CDR3 coding sequence is TGTGCCAGCTCGGACTCCTCCCGCGAGCAGTACTTC. It encodes CASSDSSREQYF. The whole variable domain, filled in from reference TRBV7-8 and TRBJ2-7, reads GAGVSQSPRYKVAKRGQDVALRCDPISGHVSLFWYQQALGQGPEFLTYFQNEAQLDKSGLPSDRFFAERPEGSVSTLKIQRTQQEDSAVYLCASSDSSREQYFGPGTRLTVT.

The rearrangement links TRBV5-1 to TRBJ2-2, with D possibly matching TRBD2 (5 bases). Trimming pared 2 bases from V and 6 bases from J, leaving 8 bases between. Germline CDR1 is SGHRS and CDR2 is YFSETQ. This CDR3 has 13 residues. The CDR3 spells CASSFGVAGELFF. As DNA, the CDR3 is TGCGCCAGCAGCTTCGGGGTGGCCGGGGAGCTGTTTTTT.

This clone was recorded only once. The chain carries TRBV6-5 and TRBJ2-3, with a weak D call TRBD1 (5 bases). The CDR3 is 14 residues long. Germline values: CDR1 MNHEY, CDR2 SVGAGI. V lost 2 bases, J lost 7 bases, and 13 bases lay in between. CDR3 residues: CASSYGAGLNTQYF. In DNA form, the CDR3 reads TGTGCCAGCAGTTACGGGGCAGGGTTGAATACGCAGTATTTT.

The chain uses TRBV11-3 and TRBJ2-3; D may be TRBD1 (5 bases). The V end was cut by 1 base, the J end by 3 bases, with 5 bases between. CDR3 length: 13 amino acids. The germline V gene has CDR1 SGHNT and CDR2 YENEEA. CDR3 coding DNA: TGTGCCAGCAGCTTAGGGACAACAGATACGCAGTATTTT. This sequence encodes CASSLGTTDTQYF.